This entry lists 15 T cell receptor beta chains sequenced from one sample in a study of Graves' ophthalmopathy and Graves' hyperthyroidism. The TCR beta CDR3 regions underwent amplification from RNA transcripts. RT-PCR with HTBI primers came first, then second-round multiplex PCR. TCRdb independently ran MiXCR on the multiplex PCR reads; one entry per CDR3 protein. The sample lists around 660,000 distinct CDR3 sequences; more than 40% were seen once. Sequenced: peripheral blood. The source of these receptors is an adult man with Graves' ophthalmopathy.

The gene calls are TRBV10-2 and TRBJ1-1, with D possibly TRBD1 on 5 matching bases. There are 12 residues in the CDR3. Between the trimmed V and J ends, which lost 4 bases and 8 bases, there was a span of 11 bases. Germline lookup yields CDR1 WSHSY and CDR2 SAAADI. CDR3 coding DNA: TGCGCCAGCAGTGCCACGTCAGGGGAAGCTTTCTTT. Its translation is CASSATSGEAFF.

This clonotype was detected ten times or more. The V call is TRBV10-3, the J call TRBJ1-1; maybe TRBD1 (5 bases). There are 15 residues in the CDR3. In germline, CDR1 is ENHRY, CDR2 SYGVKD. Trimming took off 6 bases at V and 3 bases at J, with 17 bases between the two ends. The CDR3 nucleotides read TGTGCCATCAGGACGACAGACGCGTTGGACACTGAAGCTTTCTTT. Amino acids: CAIRTTDALDTEAFF.

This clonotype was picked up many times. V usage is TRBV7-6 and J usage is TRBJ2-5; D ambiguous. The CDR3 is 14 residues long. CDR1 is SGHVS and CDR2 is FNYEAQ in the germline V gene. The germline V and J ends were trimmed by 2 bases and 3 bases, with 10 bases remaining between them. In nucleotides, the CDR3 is TGTGCCAGCAGCTTACCGTGGTTCGAAGAGACCCAGTACTTC. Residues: CASSLPWFEETQYF.

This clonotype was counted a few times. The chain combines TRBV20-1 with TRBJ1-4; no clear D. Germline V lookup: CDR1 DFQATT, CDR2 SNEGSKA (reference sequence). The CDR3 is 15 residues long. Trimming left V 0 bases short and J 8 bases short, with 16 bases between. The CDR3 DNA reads TGCAGTGCTAGAGAAACGGGAACATCGGAAGAAAAACTGTTTTTT. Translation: CSARETGTSEEKLFF.

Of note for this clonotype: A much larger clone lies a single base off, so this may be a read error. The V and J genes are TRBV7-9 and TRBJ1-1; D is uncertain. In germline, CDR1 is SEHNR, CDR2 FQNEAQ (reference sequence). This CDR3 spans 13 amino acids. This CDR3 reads CASSFDVLTGAFF. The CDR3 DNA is TGTGCCAGCAGCTTCGACGTGTTGACTGGAGCTTTCTTT.

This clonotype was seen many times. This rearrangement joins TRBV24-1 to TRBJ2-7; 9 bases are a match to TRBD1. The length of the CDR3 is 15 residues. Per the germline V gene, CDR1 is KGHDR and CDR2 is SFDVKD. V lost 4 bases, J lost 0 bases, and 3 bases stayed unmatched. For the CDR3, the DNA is TGTGCCACCAGTGAGGGGGGACAGGGCTCCTACGAGCAGTACTTC. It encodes CATSEGGQGSYEQYF.

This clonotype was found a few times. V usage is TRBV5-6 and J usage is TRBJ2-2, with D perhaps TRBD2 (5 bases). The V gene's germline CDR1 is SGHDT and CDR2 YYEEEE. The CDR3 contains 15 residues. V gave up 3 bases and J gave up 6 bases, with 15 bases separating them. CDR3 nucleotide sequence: TGTGCCAGCAGCTACGGTGTCACGGGGTCCGGGGAGCTGTTTTTT. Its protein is CASSYGVTGSGELFF.

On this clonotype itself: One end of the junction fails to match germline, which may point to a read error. CDR3 bases: TGTGCCAGCAGTCGACTAGCGGAGGACTACGAGCAGTACTTC. The encoded protein is CASSRLAEDYEQYF. V gene TRBV10-3 combines with J gene TRBJ2-5; 9 nucleotides match TRBD2. The end of the DNA is better explained by TRBJ2-7, so the J call may be wrong. The CDR3 contains 14 residues. In germline, CDR1 is ENHRY, CDR2 SYGVKD.

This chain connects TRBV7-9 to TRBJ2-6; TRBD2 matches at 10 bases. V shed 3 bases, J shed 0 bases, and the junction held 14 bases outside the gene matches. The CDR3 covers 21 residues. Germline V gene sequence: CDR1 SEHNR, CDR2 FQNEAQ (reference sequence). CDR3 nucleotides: TGTGCCAGCAGCTTCAAAGCGGGGGGGACAGAGAATTTCTCTGGGGCCAACGTCCTGACTTTC. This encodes CASSFKAGGTENFSGANVLTF. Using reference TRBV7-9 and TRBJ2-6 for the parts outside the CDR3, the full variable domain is DTGVSQNPRHKITKRGQNVTFRCDPISEHNRLYWYRQTLGQGPEFLTYFQNEAQLEKSRLLSDRFSAERPKGSFSTLEIQRTEQGDSAMYLCASSFKAGGTENFSGANVLTFGAGSRLTVL.

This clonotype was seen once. CDR3 sequence (DNA): TGTGCCAGTAGTAGTCACGGACAGAATCAGCCCCAGCATTTT. Residues: CASSSHGQNQPQHF. The chain joins TRBV19 to TRBJ1-5, with D possibly matching TRBD1 (6 bases). This CDR3 has 14 amino acids. V was shortened by 4 bases and J by 4 bases, with 11 bases between the two germline ends. CDR1 and CDR2 (germline): LNHDA, SQIVND (reference sequence).

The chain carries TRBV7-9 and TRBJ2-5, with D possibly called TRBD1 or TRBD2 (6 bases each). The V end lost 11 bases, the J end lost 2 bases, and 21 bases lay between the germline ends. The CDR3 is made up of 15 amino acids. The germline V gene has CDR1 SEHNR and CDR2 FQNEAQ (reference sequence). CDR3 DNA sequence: TGTGCCTGGAACAAAGGGGGGTCCCCTCAAGAGACCCAGTACTTC. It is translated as CAWNKGGSPQETQYF. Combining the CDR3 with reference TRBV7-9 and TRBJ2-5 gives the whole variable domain DTGVSQNPRHKITKRGQNVTFRCDPISEHNRLYWYRQTLGQGPEFLTYFQNEAQLEKSRLLSDRFSAERPKGSFSTLEIQRTEQGDSAMYLCAWNKGGSPQETQYFGPGTRLLVL.

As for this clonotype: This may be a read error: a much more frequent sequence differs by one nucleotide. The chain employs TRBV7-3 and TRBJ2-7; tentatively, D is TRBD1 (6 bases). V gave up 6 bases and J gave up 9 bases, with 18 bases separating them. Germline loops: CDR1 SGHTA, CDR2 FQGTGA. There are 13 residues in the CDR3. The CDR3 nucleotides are TGTGCCAGCAGAGGGGGTCCCGGAAACGGGCAGTACTTC. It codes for CASRGGPGNGQYF.

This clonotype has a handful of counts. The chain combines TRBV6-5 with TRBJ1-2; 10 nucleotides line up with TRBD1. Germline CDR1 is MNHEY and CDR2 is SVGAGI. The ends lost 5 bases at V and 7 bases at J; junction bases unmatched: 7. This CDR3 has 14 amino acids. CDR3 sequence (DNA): TGTGCCAGCAGTGCCCGGACAGGGGGGTCTGGCTACACCTTC. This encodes CASSARTGGSGYTF.

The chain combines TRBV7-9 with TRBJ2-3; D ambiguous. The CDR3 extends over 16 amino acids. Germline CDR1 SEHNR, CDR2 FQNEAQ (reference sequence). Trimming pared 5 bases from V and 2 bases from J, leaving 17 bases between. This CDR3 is CASSPVEPAITDTQYF. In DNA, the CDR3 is TGTGCCAGCAGCCCGGTGGAGCCCGCCATCACAGATACGCAGTATTTT.

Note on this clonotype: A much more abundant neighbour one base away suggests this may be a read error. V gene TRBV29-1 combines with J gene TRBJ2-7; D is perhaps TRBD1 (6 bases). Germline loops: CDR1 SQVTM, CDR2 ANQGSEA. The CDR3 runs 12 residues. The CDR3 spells CRAFGQPYEQYF. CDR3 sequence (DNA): TGCCGCGCTTTCGGACAGCCCTACGAGCAGTACTTC.